The rows below give T cell receptor beta chains drawn from one sample of a study of cytomegalovirus exposure and HLA in healthy donors. The table came from immunoSEQ multiplex PCR; TCRdb's copy has only in-frame clones and leaves some out. The table records around 94,000 clones, about three fifths of them present only once. The sample taken for sequencing was PBMCs. Source of these receptors: a man younger than 40 in good health and CMV-seronegative. The CDR3 runs from the conserved cysteine through the conserved F or W. D genes are given only for firm matches. Clone size, where shown, is once, few, many, or a class for clones that have expanded.

>TRBV11-1|.|TRBD2|TRBJ2-7
TGTGCCAGCAGCTTAAGGGAGGGTCTCGAGCAGTACTTC
CASSLREGLEQYF
>TRBV9|.|.|TRBJ1-2
TGTGCCAGCAGCGGGGGGGGTCTCCATGGCTACACCTTC
CASSGGGLHGYTF
>TRBV11-2|.|TRBD2|TRBJ2-7
TGTGCCAGCAGCCTTAGCTCCGGACTAGCGGCCGAGCAGTACTTC
CASSLSSGLAAEQYF
>TRBV6-1|.|TRBD2|TRBJ2-1
TGTGCCAGCAGTGAATTGTCGGGGGGGGTCAATGAGCAGTTCTTC
CASSELSGGVNEQFF
>TRBV19|.|.|TRBJ1-2
TGTGCCAGTAGTTATGACAGTTCGAGCCCCGGCTACACCTTC
CASSYDSSSPGYTF
>TRBV29-1|.|.|TRBJ1-1
TGCAGCGTTTCCACCCCGCGCTACTCTCCGAACACTGAAGCTTTCTTT
CSVSTPRYSPNTEAFF
>TRBV19|.|TRBD2|TRBJ2-1
TGTGCCAGTAGTACCGGGACTAGCGGGAGAAGATACAATGAGCAGTTCTTC
CASSTGTSGRRYNEQFF
>TRBV7-9|.|TRBD2|TRBJ2-3
TGTGCCAGCAGCTTCTGGACTAGCGGCCCTCTTAATACGCAGTATTTT
CASSFWTSGPLNTQYF
>TRBV5-1|once|TRBD2|TRBJ2-5
TGCGCCAGCAGCTTGGCTCTAGCGGGAGGGTACCAAGAGGCCCAGTACTTC
CASSLALAGGYQEAQYF
>TRBV9|.|.|TRBJ2-5
TGTGCCAGCAGCCCAGCCCCCGGAGGGCCTGTGGAGACCCAGTACTTC
CASSPAPGGPVETQYF
>TRBV5-4|.|TRBD1|TRBJ2-2
TGTGCCAGCAGCTTGGCGCGACAGGGGCTCACCGGGGAGCTGTTTTTT
CASSLARQGLTGELFF
>TRBV12-5|.|TRBD2|TRBJ2-7
TGTGCTAGTGGTCCTCAGGGAGGGTGGCAGTACTTC
CASGPQGGWQYF
>TRBV1|.|.|TRBJ2-7
TGCACCAGCAGCCAGGCCAGCGGGACCTACGAGCAGTACTTC
CTSSQASGTYEQYF
>TRBV4-1|.|TRBD2|TRBJ2-3
TGCGCCAGCAGCCAAGGGACTAGCGGTAGCACAGATACGCAGTATTTT
CASSQGTSGSTDTQYF
>TRBV11-2|.|TRBD2|TRBJ2-7
TGTGCCAGCAGCTTAGGCAGCGGGGGGGCAGAGAAGCAGTACTTC
CASSLGSGGAEKQYF
>TRBV21-1|.|.|TRBJ2-5
TGTGCCAGCAGCAAAGGCGGCGGCGAAGAGACCCAGTACTTC
CASSKGGGEETQYF
>TRBV4-1|.|.|TRBJ2-6
TGCGCCAGCAGCCAAGAAAGGGGGACCGGGGCCAACGTCCTGACTTTC
CASSQERGTGANVLTF
>TRBV10-2|.|.|TRBJ2-5
TGCGCCAGCAGACAGGGCGCACAAGAGACCCAGTACTTC
CASRQGAQETQYF
>TRBV25-1|few|TRBD2|TRBJ2-1
TGTGCCAGCAGTGAAGAAACTAGCGGGAGGTTGACCTACAATGAGCAGTTCTTC
CASSEETSGRLTYNEQFF
>TRBV11-2|few|TRBD2|TRBJ2-4
TGTGCCAGCAGCTTATTCCGGGGGGGATCCGAAAACATTCAGTACTTC
CASSLFRGGSENIQYF
>TRBV6-1|.|.|TRBJ2-7
TGTGCCAGCAGTGTTGCCAGACACCGAAGCGAGCAGTACTTC
CASSVARHRSEQYF
>TRBV5-1|.|TRBD1|TRBJ1-1
TGCGCCAGCAGCGCGACAGGGGACACACCTTGGAACACTGAAGCTTTCTTT
CASSATGDTPWNTEAFF
>TRBV7-9|once|TRBD2|TRBJ2-1
TGTGCCAGCAGCCCCCGGGGAGGGTTGACCTCCTACAATGAGCAGTTCTTC
CASSPRGGLTSYNEQFF
>TRBV19|once|.|TRBJ2-3
TGTGCCAGTAGTTCAGGGGTGGGCACAGATACGCAGTATTTT
CASSSGVGTDTQYF
>TRBV2|.|TRBD2|TRBJ2-1
TGTGCCAGCAGCGTAGCGGGGGAGCATAATGAGCAGTTCTTC
CASSVAGEHNEQFF
>TRBV6-5|.|TRBD2|TRBJ2-7
TGTGCCAGCAGTGGGCTAGCGGGGGGCGTCCACGAGCAGTACTTC
CASSGLAGGVHEQYF
>TRBV9|.|.|TRBJ1-3
TGTGCCAGCAGCGTAGCTGGCAGTAACTCTGGAAACACCATATATTTT
CASSVAGSNSGNTIYF
>TRBV11-2|.|TRBD1|TRBJ1-1
TGTGCCAGCAGCTTAACCACAGGGGGCAATGAAGCTTTCTTT
CASSLTTGGNEAFF
>TRBV28|few|TRBD1|TRBJ2-1
TGTGCCAGCAGTTTAGGGACAGGGTCGGTCAATGAGCAGTTCTTC
CASSLGTGSVNEQFF
>TRBV6-4|.|.|TRBJ2-2
TGTGCCAGCAGTGACTCTGGCAGGGAAAACACCGGGGAGCTGTTTTTT
CASSDSGRENTGELFF
>TRBV6-4|.|.|TRBJ1-4
TGTGCCAGCAGTGCGGAGATGGGGGGGCCGCCTGAAAAACTGTTTTTT
CASSAEMGGPPEKLFF
>TRBV5-6|.|.|TRBJ2-2
TGTGCCAGCAGCTTAAGGGGTGAGGAGCTGTTTTTT
CASSLRGEELFF
>TRBV19|.|TRBD1|TRBJ1-1
TGTGCCAGCGGACAGGTCCGCATGAACACTGAAGCTTTCTTT
CASGQVRMNTEAFF
>TRBV9|.|TRBD1|TRBJ2-7
TGTGCCAGCAGCCAGACAGGGGTTCCATTCGAGCAGTACTTC
CASSQTGVPFEQYF
>TRBV28|.|TRBD1|TRBJ2-5
TGTGCCAGCAGTGACGACAGGGTAGAGACCCAGTACTTC
CASSDDRVETQYF
>TRBV11-1|.|.|TRBJ1-1
TGTGCCAGCAGCGGGACATCCGCTTTCTTT
CASSGTSAFF
>TRBV9|.|.|TRBJ1-1
TGTGCCAGCAGCTTGGAGGGGGGGGGAGCTTTCTTT
CASSLEGGGAFF
>TRBV19|.|TRBD1|TRBJ2-1
TGTGCCAGTACCGCAGGGGGCTGGAATGAGCAGTTCTTC
CASTAGGWNEQFF
>TRBV10-3|.|TRBD2|TRBJ2-3
TGTGCCATCAGACGGAAACTAGCGGGAGTAACAGATACGCAGTATTTT
CAIRRKLAGVTDTQYF
>TRBV4-3|.|.|TRBJ2-2
TGCGCCAGCAGCCAAGATCTGGGCAGGGCGAACACCGGGGAGCTGTTTTTT
CASSQDLGRANTGELFF
>TRBV28|.|.|TRBJ2-2
TGTGCCAGCAGTTTAAACCTACCTGCCCGGGAGCTGTTTTTT
CASSLNLPARELFF
>TRBV28|.|.|TRBJ2-7
TGTGCCAGCAGTTTAGGAGTCTCCTACGAGCAGTACTTC
CASSLGVSYEQYF
>TRBV9|.|.|TRBJ2-5
TGTGCCAGCAGCCTAGTTCAGGAAGAGACCCAGTACTTC
CASSLVQEETQYF
>TRBV2|.|.|TRBJ1-1
TGTGCCAGCACAGGGGATTGGAACACTGAAGCTTTCTTT
CASTGDWNTEAFF
>TRBV9|few|.|TRBJ1-6
TGTGCCAGCAGCCTACCAAATTCACCCCTCCACTTT
CASSLPNSPLHF
>TRBV14|.|.|TRBJ1-3
TGTGCCAGCAGCCCCGATCTACGGGTCAACTCTGGAAACACCATATATTTT
CASSPDLRVNSGNTIYF
>TRBV11-2|few|TRBD1|TRBJ2-5
TGTGCCAGCAGCCTCGACAGGGGGCAAGGAGAGACCCAGTACTTC
CASSLDRGQGETQYF
>TRBV29-1|.|.|TRBJ2-3
TGCAGCGTCGGGACATCAGATACGCAGTATTTT
CSVGTSDTQYF
>TRBV5-1|.|TRBD2|TRBJ2-1
TGCGCCAGCCTTAAAGGGACTAGCTCCAACAATGAGCAGTTCTTC
CASLKGTSSNNEQFF
>TRBV19|once|.|TRBJ1-2
TGTGCCAGTAGTGCAGGGGAGCTGCGTGGCTACACCTTC
CASSAGELRGYTF
>TRBV6-5|.|.|TRBJ1-5
TGTGCCAGCAGTTACTCGAGGGGGAATCAGCCCCAGCATTTT
CASSYSRGNQPQHF
>TRBV7-2|.|.|TRBJ2-3
TGTGCCAGCAGCTTAGCGCGAGTTAGCACAGATACGCAGTATTTT
CASSLARVSTDTQYF
>TRBV12-5|.|.|TRBJ2-2
TGTGCTAGTGGTTTCTTAGGCCAGGGGAACACCGGGGAGCTGTTTTTT
CASGFLGQGNTGELFF
>TRBV29-1|.|TRBD1|TRBJ2-2
TGCAGCGTTCTACAGGGGGCAACCGGGGAGCTGTTTTTT
CSVLQGATGELFF
>TRBV9|.|TRBD1|TRBJ2-1
TGTGCCAGCAGCACCCATAAACGGGACAGGGCATCCAATGAGCAGTTCTTC
CASSTHKRDRASNEQFF